This passage covers 26 T cell receptor beta chains from one sample sequenced in a study of blood T cells in healthy people across ages. Next came a second PCR, run for roughly 6 to 11 cycles, which used a sample-barcoded 5' primer along with a J-beta primer mix. TCRdb redid the calling of the 5' RACE reads with MiXCR, one entry per CDR3 protein. Of approximately 790,000 distinct CDR3 sequences listed, around 62% are singletons. Sequences were obtained from blood. The receptors originated from a man aged 30 to 45 in good health.

J is TRBJ2-1 and V is TRBV24-1, with TRBD2 as a possible D gene (5 bases). V lost 8 bases, J lost 6 bases, and 13 bases lay in between. The length of the CDR3 is 13 residues. The germline gives CDR1 KGHDR, CDR2 SFDVKD. The CDR3 bases are TGTGCCACCAAAGACTATCTGAGCAATGAGCAGTTCTTC. This translates into CATKDYLSNEQFF.

The rearrangement uses TRBV9 and TRBJ1-2, with 7 bases aligning to TRBD1. Looked up from germline, CDR1 is SGDLS and CDR2 is YYNGEE. CDR3 length: 18 amino acids. J lost 2 bases, V lost 4 bases, and 17 bases had no gene match. The CDR3 DNA reads as TGTGCCAGCAGCAGCCGGGCGGACAGGCACCCAGCAAACTATGGCTACACCTTC. This encodes CASSSRADRHPANYGYTF.

J is TRBJ2-3 and V is TRBV27; TRBD2 aligns across 8 bases. The germline gives CDR1 MNHEY, CDR2 SMNVEV (reference sequence). The CDR3 is made up of 15 amino acids. V gave up 0 bases and J gave up 6 bases; unmatched junction bases: 5. The DNA for the CDR3 is TGTGCCAGCAGTTTATCGCGGGGGGCGTCGGATACGCAGTATTTT. Protein: CASSLSRGASDTQYF.

The chain uses TRBV9 and TRBJ1-6, with 7 bases identical to TRBD1. Germline V lookup: CDR1 SGDLS, CDR2 YYNGEE. Trimming cost V 5 bases and J 7 bases; bases outside gene matches: 9. CDR3 size: 15 residues. The CDR3 sequence: CASRPTGEGNSPLHF. Here the CDR3 DNA reads TGTGCCAGCAGACCTACAGGGGAGGGAAATTCACCCCTCCACTTT.

This clonotype appeared a few times. This sequence joins TRBV7-7 and TRBJ2-3, with a weak D call TRBD2 (6 bases). The length of the CDR3 is 15 residues. Germline V gene sequence: CDR1 SSHAT, CDR2 FNYEAQ (reference sequence). The CDR3 region has the DNA TGTGCTAGCTCCCCAGGCGGGGCCCTCGCAGATACGCAGTATTTT. It translates to CASSPGGALADTQYF.

J is TRBJ1-2 and V is TRBV6-1, with 8 bases identical to TRBD1. This CDR3 contains 12 residues. Germline values: CDR1 MNHNS, CDR2 SASEGT. V gave up 4 bases and J gave up 8 bases; unmatched junction bases: 3. This CDR3 is CASSARQGGYTF. CDR3 in DNA: TGTGCCAGCAGTGCCAGACAGGGGGGCTACACCTTC.

This clonotype was recorded a few times. This chain links TRBV3-1 with TRBJ1-5; no firm D call. Trimming took off 1 base at V and 0 bases at J, with 10 bases between the two ends. Germline V gives CDR1 LGHDT, CDR2 YNNKEL (reference sequence). CDR3 length: 16 residues. This chain's CDR3 is CASSQGSGLSNQPQHF. As DNA, the CDR3 is TGTGCCAGCAGCCAAGGGTCTGGGCTTAGCAATCAGCCCCAGCATTTT.

The V call is TRBV20-1, the J call TRBJ2-3; 11 bases fit TRBD2. The V segment lost 5 bases and the J segment 5 bases; nucleotides outside the gene matches: 9. Germline V gene sequence: CDR1 DFQATT, CDR2 SNEGSKA (reference sequence). This CDR3 region has 15 residues. In DNA form, the CDR3 reads TGCAGTGCTGGATTTAGCGGGGGGGCCGGAGATACGCAGTATTTT. Translated, it gives CSAGFSGGAGDTQYF.

This clonotype was seen only once. The J gene is TRBJ2-7, the V gene TRBV4-2, with D tentatively TRBD2 (5 bases). The CDR3 consists of 20 residues. Germline V gene lookup returns CDR1 LGHNA and CDR2 YNFKEQ. Trimming stripped 0 bases from V and 2 bases from J, with 26 bases between. The CDR3 sequence is CASSQDLIAASNSYAYEQYF. The CDR3 DNA reads TGTGCCAGCAGCCAAGACCTTATTGCGGCTAGCAATAGTTATGCCTACGAGCAGTACTTC.

The chain joins TRBV28 to TRBJ2-7; D might be TRBD2 (6 bases). V lost 5 bases to trimming and J lost 3 bases, with 17 bases between them. The length of the CDR3 is 15 residues. Germline CDR1 MDHEN, CDR2 SYDVKM. In DNA form, the CDR3 reads TGTGCCAGCAGTCCCGGAGGCGGGAATTTCTACGAGCAGTACTTC. This sequence encodes CASSPGGGNFYEQYF.

V and J are TRBV20-1 and TRBJ2-3, with TRBD2 as a possible D gene (8 bases). The CDR3 is 13 residues long. CDR1 and CDR2 from the germline V gene are DFQATT and SNEGSKA (reference sequence). Deletions cut 6 bases from V and 8 bases from J, with 18 bases between. CDR3 nucleotide sequence: TGCAGTGCCGAGGGGGCGGGAGGAGGTACGCAGTATTTT. Its protein is CSAEGAGGGTQYF.

The chain employs TRBV10-3 and TRBJ1-1; D is unclear. The V end was cut by 1 base, the J end by 1 base, with 7 bases between. Germline CDR1 ENHRY, CDR2 SYGVKD. This CDR3 comprises 14 residues. The CDR3 DNA reads as TGTGCCATCAGTGAGTGGCCGGAGAACACTGAAGCTTTCTTT. It yields the protein CAISEWPENTEAFF.

The table lists this clonotype with a few counts. V and J are TRBV12-3 or TRBV12-4 and TRBJ2-5; tentatively, D is TRBD2 (7 bases). The CDR3 covers 15 residues. The V and J ends lost 7 bases and 4 bases respectively, with 19 bases between them. The CDR3: CASTPWGGVGETQYF. For the CDR3, the DNA is TGTGCCAGCACCCCTTGGGGGGGCGTTGGAGAGACCCAGTACTTC.

The chain uses TRBV20-1 and TRBJ2-3, with no clear D. Germline CDR1 and CDR2: DFQATT and SNEGSKA (reference sequence). The germline V and J ends were trimmed by 4 bases and 12 bases, with 11 bases remaining between them. CDR3 size: 10 residues. The CDR3 region is CSATHSRQYF. DNA for the CDR3: TGCAGTGCTACCCACAGTCGACAGTATTTT.

The rearrangement joins TRBV4-3 to TRBJ2-5; D may be TRBD1 (5 bases). Matching the DNA end better, TRBJ2-7 makes the J call doubtful. The CDR3 consists of 15 residues. Germline V gene data show CDR1 as LGHNA and CDR2 as YSLEER. In DNA form, the CDR3 reads TGCGCCAGCAGCCAAGGGAGTGGCAGGGTCTACGAGCAGTACTTC. Protein: CASSQGSGRVYEQYF.

The chain carries TRBV9 and TRBJ2-5; 7 bases agree with TRBD1. Per germline, CDR1 SGDLS and CDR2 YYNGEE. V lost 6 bases and J lost 2; bases outside the gene matches: 7. This CDR3 comprises 14 residues. CDR3 nucleotides: TGTGCCAGCACCCGACAGGGACAGCAAGAGACCCAGTACTTC. As protein: CASTRQGQQETQYF.

This clonotype occurred a few times. The rearrangement uses TRBV6-6 and TRBJ2-3, with 7 bases lining up with TRBD2. The ends lost 5 bases at V and 5 bases at J; junction bases unmatched: 7. From germline, CDR1 is MNHNY and CDR2 SVGAGI (reference sequence). This CDR3 spans 14 amino acids. This CDR3 reads CASSSPSGGDTQYF. The CDR3, as DNA: TGTGCCAGCAGTAGCCCCTCGGGGGGAGATACGCAGTATTTT.

Remarks on this clonotype: At one of its ends the junction is not consistent with the germline gene, which may arise from a read error. The chain uses TRBV7-9 and TRBJ1-2, with D uncertain. Germline CDR1 SEHNR, CDR2 FQNEAQ (reference sequence). CDR3 size: 15 residues. CDR3 in amino acids: CASSLGRAAVYGYAF. CDR3 bases: TGTGCCAGCAGCTTAGGAAGGGCGGCTGTCTATGGCTACGCCTTC.

This clonotype was recorded a few times. The V call is TRBV4-1, the J call TRBJ2-3, with D possibly being TRBD2 (7 bases). CDR1 is MGHRA and CDR2 is YSYEKL in the germline V gene. The CDR3 is 16 residues long. V lost 1 base and J 4 bases, leaving 15 bases between the germline ends. The CDR3 bases are TGCGCCAGCAGCCAAGGGGGGGGCCGGAACGCAGATACGCAGTATTTT. This encodes CASSQGGGRNADTQYF.

J is TRBJ2-3 and V is TRBV11-2; 9 bases are a match to TRBD2. The CDR3 is 23 residues long. The V gene's germline CDR1 is SGHAT and CDR2 FQNNGV. J gave up 1 base and V 3 bases, and 26 bases lay outside the gene matches. CDR3 residues: CASSFTQSNTGASGVLGTDTQYF. For the CDR3, the DNA is TGTGCCAGCAGCTTCACCCAGTCGAACACCGGGGCTAGCGGGGTATTGGGCACAGATACGCAGTATTTT.

This chain uses TRBV20-1 with TRBJ2-7; TRBD1 matches 7 bases. TRBJ2-5 matches the DNA end more closely, so the J call is doubtful. Germline assignment: CDR1 DFQATT and CDR2 SNEGSKA (reference sequence). This CDR3 region has 15 residues. The CDR3 here is CSARAGGQGVETQYF. DNA of the CDR3: TGCAGTGCTAGAGCTGGCGGGCAGGGGGTTGAGACCCAGTACTTC.

The chain joins TRBV4-3 to TRBJ2-6; tentatively, D is TRBD1 or TRBD2 (5 bases each). In germline, CDR1 is LGHNA, CDR2 YSLEER. The CDR3 has 18 residues. The V end lost 4 bases, the J end lost 2 bases, and 18 bases lay between the germline ends. This chain's CDR3 is CASSPGTPASPGANVLTF. CDR3 in DNA: TGCGCCAGCAGCCCCGGGACCCCCGCGAGTCCTGGGGCCAACGTCCTGACTTTC.

The chain joins TRBV7-2 to TRBJ2-1; no clear D gene. Per germline, CDR1 SGHTA and CDR2 FQGNSA. The ends were cut back, 6 bases at V and 3 bases at J, with 18 bases in the middle. This CDR3 contains 16 residues. The CDR3 reads CASSALPAPFYNEQFF. The CDR3 DNA reads TGTGCCAGCAGTGCCTTACCAGCCCCCTTCTACAATGAGCAGTTCTTC.

The chain combines TRBV12-3 or TRBV12-4 with TRBJ2-1, with TRBD1 identical over 7 bases. The CDR3 is made up of 17 amino acids. After removal of 3 bases from V and 1 base from J, the junction contained 9 bases not matched to a gene. CDR3: CASSFLKTGSSYNEQFF. CDR3 nucleotides: TGTGCCAGCAGTTTCCTTAAGACAGGGTCTTCCTACAATGAGCAGTTCTTC.

The V and J genes are TRBV11-3 and TRBJ2-1; TRBD2 matches at 9 bases. V was pared by 2 bases and J by 8 bases, with 4 bases of the junction left unmatched. This CDR3 has 14 residues. CDR1 SGHNT and CDR2 YENEEA come from the germline V gene. The CDR3 protein is CASSLLAGRDEQFF. CDR3 coding DNA: TGTGCCAGCAGCTTACTAGCGGGGAGGGATGAGCAGTTCTTC.

The chain joins TRBV5-1 to TRBJ1-2; no definite D call. V was trimmed by 4 bases and J by 2 bases, leaving 12 bases between them. This CDR3 is built from 14 residues. Per the germline V gene, CDR1 is SGHRS and CDR2 is YFSETQ. CDR3 in amino acids: CASSLEPTNYGYTF. CDR3 coding DNA: TGCGCCAGCAGCCTGGAGCCAACAAACTATGGCTACACCTTC.